The sequence of this T cell receptor beta chain was determined in a study of blood T cell repertoires in COVID-19 (dated by TCRdb to the early 2020s). Describing the broader study: Collaborator samples came from the United States, Italy and Spain and covered acute and convalescent phases of COVID-19. The prospective study material was composed of cDNA or gDNA derived from T cells, B-cell-depleted T cells, or PBMCs. Deeply sampled blood TCRbeta repertoires from subjects exposed to, actively infected with, or recovered from COVID-19 were included in the dataset. A freely available public database, intended as a resource for researchers studying the immune response to SARS-CoV-2, is where the repertoires were released. The samples were drawn from the first 160 participants of the ongoing ImmuneRACE study and from over a thousand subjects provided by 6 global collaborators. Nearly every sample came with metadata listing a de-identified subject ID, COVID-19 status, age in years and sex. HLA class I and class II types, where available, came from metadata supplied by the sample provider rather than from assay-based typing.

The immunoSEQ Assay, a bias-controlled multiplex PCR, was used to amplify TCRbeta CDR3 regions from genomic DNA. In the source study's methods: Within the assay, amplification of reference gene primers was used to estimate how many nucleated cells each sample contained. To quantify the absolute abundance of each unique TCRbeta CDR3 rearrangement, sequence reads were collapsed and filtered. For each sample, productive Simpson clonality was calculated as the square root of Simpson's diversity index across productive rearrangements. The table comes from immuneACCESS by way of TCRdb, which keeps in-frame sequences with V and J called. Part of the clones is missing from these tables; in studies checked, under half for an unresolved V gene and the rest for unknown reasons. V and J calls plus clone size are reproduced from that table; the DNA served to infer D and trimming. This sample comprises 150,000 or so clones, approximately 91% of them detected only once. Of the sample, about 2.3% is held by the ten largest clones.

The CDR3 numbers 14 residues from cysteine through phenylalanine. Only the CDR3 region is kept as DNA, spanning 42 bases read in frame from base 1. Trimming takes 4 bases off V and 1 base off J; junction bases not matched to a gene: 6. Per the germline V gene, SQVTM is the CDR1 and ANQGSEA is the CDR2. Collaborating institutions collected whole blood in K2EDTA tubes following their own protocols. Collaborator samples were shipped for TCRbeta analysis as frozen whole blood, isolated PBMCs, or DNA extracted from either sample type. What the study reported, not specific to this receptor: The quantity of clinical and demographic metadata differed by source and by participant and was supplied without curation.

To note about this clone: Its antigen is not yet known. No base quality values were provided; no much bigger clone lies one nucleotide off.

The chain joins TRBV29-1 to TRBJ1-2, and 7 junction bases match TRBD1. The receptor's source is a man aged 18 to 29 with acute or convalescent COVID-19. The sequencing input was peripheral blood. The DNA sequence is TGCAGCGTTGGGACGGGGACAGATAACTATGGCTACACCTTC. This codes for CSVGTGTDNYGYTF.